This T cell receptor beta chain was found in a study of cytomegalovirus exposure and HLA in healthy donors. General study findings and limits: TCR beta chain V- and J-gene trimming was linked, in a later analysis, to a missense variant in DCLRE1C. The study labeled about 160 TCR beta chains cytomegalovirus-associated.

V shed 4 bases, J shed 6 bases, and the junction held 13 bases outside the gene matches. CDR3 size: 16 residues. Per germline, CDR1 SGDLS and CDR2 YYNGEE. The PCR used 60 Vbeta and 13 Jbeta primers. Generated by immunoSEQ multiplex PCR, the TCRdb table keeps only in-frame clones and is missing some. Of about 160,000 clones listed, just under 80% are singletons. Remarks on this clone: The antigen remains unidentified.

What was sequenced was PBMCs. The TCR originated in a man aged 18 to 29 in good health and CMV-seropositive. The chain couples TRBV9 to TRBJ2-1, with 7 bases lining up with TRBD2. The CDR3: CASSPRTSGGTNEQFF. The CDR3 DNA reads TGTGCCAGCAGCCCAAGGACTAGTGGGGGGACCAATGAGCAGTTCTTC.